This T cell receptor (beta chain) was profiled in a study of regulatory T cells in long-lasting Graves disease. V gave up 4 bases and J gave up 2 bases, with 8 bases separating them. CDR1 MNHEY and CDR2 SVGAGI come from the germline V gene. The CDR3 is 13 residues long. The time point is: persistent/refractory GD, antithyroid drugs over 5 years with positive TRAb. PBMC-extracted RNA yielded the TCR library. Arm-PCR of CDR3 regions and iRepertoire HTBI primers were used to build TCR beta libraries. TCRdb used MiXCR to reprocess the multiplex PCR reads, holding one entry per CDR3 protein. The table lists roughly 700,000 distinct CDR3 sequences, 25% to 30% of them singletons.

This clonotype was sampled from a female donor with Graves disease. This specimen consisted of peripheral blood mononuclear cells (PBMCs), obtained when the disease was refractory, from a patient treated with antithyroid drugs. The chain recombines TRBV6-5 with TRBJ1-1; D unclear. The chain's CDR3 is CASSFDFNTEAFF. The CDR3 bases are TGTGCCAGCAGTTTCGACTTCAACACTGAAGCTTTCTTT.